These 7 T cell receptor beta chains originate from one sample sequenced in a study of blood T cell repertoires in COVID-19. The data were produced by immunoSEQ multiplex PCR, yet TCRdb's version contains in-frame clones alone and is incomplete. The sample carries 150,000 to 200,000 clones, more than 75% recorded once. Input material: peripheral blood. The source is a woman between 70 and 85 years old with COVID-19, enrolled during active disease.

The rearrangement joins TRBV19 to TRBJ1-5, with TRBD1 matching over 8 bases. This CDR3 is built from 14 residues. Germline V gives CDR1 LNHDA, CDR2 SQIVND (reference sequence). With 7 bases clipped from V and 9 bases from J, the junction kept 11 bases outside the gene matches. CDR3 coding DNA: TGTGCCAGTAAAAGAGGACAGGGAACTTCGCCCCAGCATTTT. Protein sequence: CASKRGQGTSPQHF.

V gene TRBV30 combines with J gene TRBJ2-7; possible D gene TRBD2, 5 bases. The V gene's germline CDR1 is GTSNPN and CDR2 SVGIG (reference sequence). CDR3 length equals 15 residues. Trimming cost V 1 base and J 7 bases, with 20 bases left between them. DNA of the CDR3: TGTGCCTGGAGTGCGTCATGGACTCCTACCGGGGAGCAGTACTTC. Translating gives CAWSASWTPTGEQYF.

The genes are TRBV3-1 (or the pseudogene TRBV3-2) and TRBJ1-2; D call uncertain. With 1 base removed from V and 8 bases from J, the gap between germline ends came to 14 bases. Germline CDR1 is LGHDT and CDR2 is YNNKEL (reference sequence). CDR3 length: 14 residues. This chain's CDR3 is CASSQAAGRRGYTF. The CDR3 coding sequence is TGTGCCAGCAGCCAAGCCGCCGGGCGGAGGGGCTACACCTTC.

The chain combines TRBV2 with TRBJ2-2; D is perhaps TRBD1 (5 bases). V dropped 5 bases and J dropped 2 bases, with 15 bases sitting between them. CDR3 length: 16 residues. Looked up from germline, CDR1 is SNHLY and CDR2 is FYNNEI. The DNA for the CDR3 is TGTGCCAGCAGTATAAGCAGGGTCGGTAACACCGGGGAGCTGTTTTTT. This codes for CASSISRVGNTGELFF.

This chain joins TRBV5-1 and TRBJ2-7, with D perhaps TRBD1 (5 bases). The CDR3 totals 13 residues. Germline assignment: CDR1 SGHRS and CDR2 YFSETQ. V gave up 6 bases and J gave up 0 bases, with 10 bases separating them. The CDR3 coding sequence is TGCGCCAGCACCACAGGAATCTCCTACGAGCAGTACTTC. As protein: CASTTGISYEQYF.

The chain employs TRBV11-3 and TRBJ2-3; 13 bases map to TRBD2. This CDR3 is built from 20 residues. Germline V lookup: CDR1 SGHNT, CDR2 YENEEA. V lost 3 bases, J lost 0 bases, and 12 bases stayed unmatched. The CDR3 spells CASSFGGTSGVSNSTDTQYF. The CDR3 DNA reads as TGTGCCAGCAGCTTCGGAGGGACTAGCGGGGTTTCGAATAGCACAGATACGCAGTATTTT.

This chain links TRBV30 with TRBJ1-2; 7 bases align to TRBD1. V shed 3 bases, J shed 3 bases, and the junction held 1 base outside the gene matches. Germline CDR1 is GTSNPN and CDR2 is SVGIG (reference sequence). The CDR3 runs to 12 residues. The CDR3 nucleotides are TGTGCCTGGAGCAGGGGGGACTATGGCTACACCTTC. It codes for CAWSRGDYGYTF.